Shown below are 29 T cell receptor beta chains from a single sample sequenced in a study of identical twins. TCRdb reprocessed the 5' RACE reads via MiXCR and lists one record per CDR3 protein. In the table there are 200,000 or so distinct CDR3 sequences, about 7.5% of which are singletons. This same sample was also taken into another study, of yellow fever vaccine responses in identical twins.

Sample: memory (CD45RO+) T cells sorted from blood. The receptors were sampled from a woman in her late teens or twenties in good health.

There are a few counts of this clonotype. The V and J genes are TRBV27 and TRBJ2-7; 8 nucleotides align to TRBD1. The V and J ends lost 5 bases and 6 bases, in that order; junction bases with no gene match: 12. The CDR3 is 15 amino acids. CDR1 is MNHEY, CDR2 SMNVEV, per germline (reference sequence). This CDR3 is CASSPRTGSLSEQYF. The CDR3 nucleotides read TGTGCCAGCAGTCCCCGGACAGGGAGTCTCTCCGAGCAGTACTTC.

The V and J genes are TRBV18 and TRBJ2-4; 12 positions match TRBD1. The V segment lost 3 bases and the J segment 5 bases; nucleotides outside the gene matches: 8. The CDR3 has 17 amino acids. The germline CDR1 and CDR2 sequences are KGHSH and LQKENI. CDR3 amino acids: CASSPYLGTGGENIQYF. The CDR3 DNA reads as TGTGCCAGCTCACCTTACCTAGGGACAGGGGGCGAAAACATTCAGTACTTC.

The chain uses TRBV2 and TRBJ2-7; no clear D gene. Per the germline V gene, CDR1 is SNHLY and CDR2 is FYNNEI. V lost 7 bases to trimming and J lost 6 bases, with 13 bases between them. CDR3 size: 12 residues. The DNA of the CDR3 is TGTGCCAGCACCCCTACGAGTGGCGAGCAGTACTTC. Translation gives CASTPTSGEQYF.

This clonotype has a count of ten or more. The chain links TRBV7-6 to TRBJ2-1, with D uncertain. CDR1 and CDR2 (germline): SGHVS, FNYEAQ. The CDR3 has 16 residues. V was pared by 3 bases and J by 3 bases, with 15 bases between. CDR3 sequence (DNA): TGTGCCAGCAGCTTGATATTAGCTGGTAACTACAATGAGCAGTTCTTC. Its protein product is CASSLILAGNYNEQFF.

V gene TRBV7-9 combines with J gene TRBJ1-1; D is undetermined. Trimming took off 1 base at V and 7 bases at J, with 7 bases between the two ends. The V gene's germline CDR1 is SEHNR and CDR2 FQNEAQ (reference sequence). This CDR3 contains 12 residues. CDR3 DNA: TGTGCCAGCAGCTTAGTTCTTCATGAAGCTTTCTTT. Its translation is CASSLVLHEAFF.

The gene calls are TRBV4-2 and TRBJ2-5; possible D gene TRBD1, 6 bases. CDR1 and CDR2 (germline): LGHNA, YNFKEQ. V lost 1 base and J 3 bases, leaving 12 bases between the germline ends. The length of the CDR3 is 15 residues. Here the CDR3 reads CASSQGTTGEETQYF. The CDR3, as DNA: TGTGCCAGCAGCCAAGGGACGACAGGCGAAGAGACCCAGTACTTC.

This clonotype was detected ten times or more. V usage is TRBV20-1 and J usage is TRBJ2-2; D ambiguous. V lost 6 bases and J 5 bases, leaving 10 bases between the germline ends. This CDR3 contains 12 residues. Germline lookup yields CDR1 DFQATT and CDR2 SNEGSKA (reference sequence). The DNA for the CDR3 is TGCAGTGCCTGGGTAGGAACCGGGGAGCTGTTTTTT. This codes for CSAWVGTGELFF.

This clonotype was observed a handful of times. This chain connects TRBV10-3 to TRBJ2-5; 10 bases fit TRBD1. This CDR3 region has 15 residues. Germline V gene sequence: CDR1 ENHRY, CDR2 SYGVKD. V gave up 3 bases and J gave up 4 bases; unmatched junction bases: 5. The CDR3 here is CAISDGQGEGETQYF. For the CDR3, the DNA is TGTGCCATCAGTGACGGACAGGGGGAGGGAGAGACCCAGTACTTC.

This clonotype was counted at least ten times. The V and J genes are TRBV27 and TRBJ1-1, with TRBD1 matching 8 bases. The CDR3 consists of 14 residues. The V gene's germline CDR1 is MNHEY and CDR2 SMNVEV (reference sequence). V lost 5 bases to trimming and J lost 4 bases; unmatched junction nucleotides: 6. CDR3: CASSRRQGTTEAFF. The DNA of the CDR3 is TGTGCCAGCAGTCGTAGACAGGGGACCACTGAAGCTTTCTTT.

This chain links TRBV20-1 with TRBJ2-7, with 7 nucleotides matching TRBD1. The germline gives CDR1 DFQATT, CDR2 SNEGSKA (reference sequence). There are 17 residues in the CDR3. V gave up 1 base and J gave up 3 bases; unmatched junction bases: 15. This CDR3 reads CSARGGTGTAVNYEQYF. The DNA for the CDR3 is TGCAGTGCTAGAGGAGGGACCGGGACAGCCGTAAACTACGAGCAGTACTTC.

This clonotype was seen a few times. The chain combines TRBV28 with TRBJ2-3, with 7 bases identical to TRBD2. J was trimmed by 0 bases and V by 4 bases; bases with no gene match: 4. The CDR3 totals 15 residues. The germline gives CDR1 MDHEN, CDR2 SYDVKM. The CDR3 DNA reads TGTGCCAGCAGTTCGCGGGGGATGAGCACAGATACGCAGTATTTT. Amino acids: CASSSRGMSTDTQYF.

This clonotype has ten or more counts. J is TRBJ2-1 and V is TRBV20-1; 10 nucleotides align to TRBD2. Trimming cost V 5 bases and J 4 bases; bases outside gene matches: 14. Per germline, CDR1 DFQATT and CDR2 SNEGSKA (reference sequence). The CDR3 spans 17 residues. Written as DNA, the CDR3 is TGCAGTGCTCCGACTTGGGTCCAGCGGGGGGGGTACAATGAGCAGTTCTTC. Translating it yields CSAPTWVQRGGYNEQFF.

This clonotype was counted at least ten times. The chain joins TRBV6-2 or TRBV6-3 to TRBJ2-1, with TRBD2 as a possible D gene (5 bases). V gave up 5 bases and J gave up 4 bases, with 15 bases separating them. The CDR3 length is 15 residues. Germline values: CDR1 MNHEY, CDR2 SVGEGT. The CDR3 spells CASSTATRGYNEQFF. In nucleotides, the CDR3 is TGTGCCAGCAGTACGGCTACTAGAGGGTACAATGAGCAGTTCTTC.

This clonotype was seen a few times. This chain links TRBV7-9 with TRBJ2-3, with D hard to call. The V end was cut by 8 bases, the J end by 0 bases, with 6 bases between. The CDR3 is made up of 12 amino acids. Germline lookup yields CDR1 SEHNR and CDR2 FQNEAQ (reference sequence). Here the CDR3 DNA reads TGTGCCAGCGCCACTAGCACAGATACGCAGTATTTT. Its protein product is CASATSTDTQYF. Together with reference TRBV7-9 and TRBJ2-3, the CDR3 gives the full variable domain: DTGVSQNPRHKITKRGQNVTFRCDPISEHNRLYWYRQTLGQGPEFLTYFQNEAQLEKSRLLSDRFSAERPKGSFSTLEIQRTEQGDSAMYLCASATSTDTQYFGPGTRLTVL.

J is TRBJ2-1 and V is TRBV7-9; a possible D gene is TRBD2 (5 bases). Germline CDR1 reads SEHNR; CDR2 reads FQNEAQ (reference sequence). The length of the CDR3 is 12 residues. The germline V and J ends were trimmed by 5 bases and 7 bases, with 9 bases remaining between them. The CDR3, as DNA: TGTGCCAGCAGCCCGCGGGTTAATGAGCAGTTCTTC. Translation gives CASSPRVNEQFF.

The chain employs TRBV5-6 and TRBJ2-7; 8 nucleotides agree with TRBD2. The germline gives CDR1 SGHDT, CDR2 YYEEEE. The CDR3 contains 13 residues. Losses at the gene ends were 7 bases for V and 6 bases for J; bases not matched to a gene: 9. CDR3 amino acids: CASGSGSPCEQYF. The DNA of the CDR3 is TGTGCCAGCGGCAGCGGGAGCCCCTGCGAGCAGTACTTC.

The chain combines TRBV12-3 or TRBV12-4 with TRBJ2-7; 9 bases align to TRBD1. V shed 5 bases, J shed 5 bases, and the junction held 10 bases outside the gene matches. The CDR3 length is 15 residues. CDR3 DNA: TGTGCCAGCAGTCCACAGGGGGCGGTCGGTGACGAGCAGTACTTC. Its translation: CASSPQGAVGDEQYF.

The V and J genes are TRBV4-3 and TRBJ1-2; D unresolved. In germline, CDR1 is LGHNA, CDR2 YSLEER. The CDR3 totals 15 residues. V was shortened by 0 bases and J by 4 bases, with 12 bases between the two germline ends. This chain's CDR3 is CASSQDLPGIYGYTF. The CDR3 DNA follows: TGCGCCAGCAGCCAAGATCTCCCGGGAATCTATGGCTACACCTTC.

At least ten counts were recorded for this clonotype. V is TRBV29-1 and J is TRBJ2-5; the D is unclear. Germline CDR1 and CDR2: SQVTM and ANQGSEA. Trimming removed 3 bases at V and 2 bases at J, with 7 bases between. CDR3 length: 12 amino acids. The CDR3 sequence is CSVDKQQETQYF. The CDR3 DNA reads as TGCAGCGTTGATAAACAGCAAGAGACCCAGTACTTC.

This clonotype was recorded at least ten times. This chain joins TRBV3-1 and TRBJ2-7; D may be TRBD1 (5 bases). V lost 2 bases, J lost 1 base, and 6 bases lay in between. The CDR3 is made up of 13 amino acids. In germline, CDR1 is LGHDT, CDR2 YNNKEL (reference sequence). The CDR3 bases are TGTGCCAGCAGCCAACAGGGTTCCTACGAGCAGTACTTC. Protein sequence: CASSQQGSYEQYF.

The chain carries TRBV9 and TRBJ1-6; no clear D. Deletions cut 0 bases from V and 7 bases from J, with 11 bases between. Germline loops: CDR1 SGDLS, CDR2 YYNGEE. The CDR3 loop spans 15 amino acids. The CDR3 DNA is TGTGCCAGCAGCGTAGAAACGGCTAAGAATTCACCCCTCCACTTT. Translation: CASSVETAKNSPLHF.

This clonotype was detected only a few times. This chain joins TRBV27 and TRBJ2-2, with D unresolved. Trimming removed 6 bases from V and 6 bases from J, with 8 bases in between. This CDR3 has 12 amino acids. The germline CDR1 and CDR2 sequences are MNHEY and SMNVEV (reference sequence). CDR3 bases: TGTGCCAGCAGACCACAAGCCGGGGAGCTGTTTTTT. Residues: CASRPQAGELFF.

This clonotype was detected many times. The chain links TRBV5-1 to TRBJ2-7; the D gene is possibly TRBD1 (5 bases). From germline, CDR1 is SGHRS and CDR2 YFSETQ. V lost 2 bases and J 6 bases, leaving 15 bases between the germline ends. This CDR3 has 14 amino acids. The CDR3 coding sequence is TGCGCCAGCAGCTTATCCCAGGGTAACCGCGAGCAGTACTTC. It codes for CASSLSQGNREQYF. Based on the CDR3 plus reference TRBV5-1 and TRBJ2-7, the full variable domain is KAGVTQTPRYLIKTRGQQVTLSCSPISGHRSVSWYQQTPGQGLQFLFEYFSETQRNKGNFPGRFSGRQFSNSRSEMNVSTLELGDSALYLCASSLSQGNREQYFGPGTRLTVT.

This chain uses TRBV11-2 with TRBJ2-7; TRBD1 aligns across 10 bases. CDR1 and CDR2 from the germline V gene are SGHAT and FQNNGV. There are 14 residues in the CDR3. Unmatched junction bases numbered 3, after V lost 1 base and J lost 6 bases. In nucleotides, the CDR3 is TGTGCCAGCAGCTTAGCGGGACAGGGGACCGAGCAGTACTTC. Translating gives CASSLAGQGTEQYF.

This clonotype was observed many times. One end of the junction does not line up with germline, which may come from a read error. The gene calls are TRBV6-6 and TRBJ1-4; TRBD1 matches at 8 bases. The CDR3 length is 11 residues. Per the germline V gene, CDR1 is MNHNY and CDR2 is SVGAGI (reference sequence). CDR3 coding DNA: TGTGCCAGCAGTAGGCAGGGGGCACGGCTTTTT. Its protein product is CASSRQGARLF.

The table lists this clonotype with many counts. The chain uses TRBV10-3 and TRBJ2-5; D is unresolved. Trimming cost V 4 bases and J 4 bases, with 10 bases left between them. Germline V gives CDR1 ENHRY, CDR2 SYGVKD. The CDR3 runs 13 residues. The CDR3 DNA reads TGTGCCATCAGTGGTCGGAATGGAGAGACCCAGTACTTC. Residues: CAISGRNGETQYF.

This clonotype has only a few counts. This chain links TRBV9 with TRBJ1-2, with 7 bases lining up with TRBD1. The V segment lost 4 bases and the J segment 4 bases; nucleotides outside the gene matches: 7. This CDR3 contains 14 residues. CDR1 SGDLS and CDR2 YYNGEE come from the germline V gene. The CDR3: CASSNRQGPYGYTF. The CDR3 DNA sequence: TGTGCCAGCAGCAACCGACAGGGACCCTATGGCTACACCTTC. Supplemented by reference TRBV9 and TRBJ1-2, the full variable domain reads DSGVTQTPKHLITATGQRVTLRCSPRSGDLSVYWYQQSLDQGLQFLIQYYNGEERAKGNILERFSAQQFPDLHSELNLSSLELGDSALYFCASSNRQGPYGYTFGSGTRLTVV.

In this sample, this clonotype turned up a few times. This chain links TRBV28 with TRBJ2-1, with D unresolved. In germline, CDR1 is MDHEN, CDR2 SYDVKM. Trimming stripped 6 bases from V and 7 bases from J, with 10 bases between. The CDR3 runs 12 residues. The CDR3 region is CASRESKNEQFF. The CDR3 region has the DNA TGTGCCAGCAGGGAATCGAAGAATGAGCAGTTCTTC.

In this sample, this clonotype turned up many times. The chain employs TRBV29-1 and TRBJ2-6; D is possibly TRBD1 (6 bases). V was clipped by 4 bases and J by 0 bases, with 10 bases between them. The CDR3 has 15 residues. In germline, CDR1 is SQVTM, CDR2 ANQGSEA. CDR3 DNA: TGCAGCGTTGTTCGGACAGTCTCTGGGGCCAACGTCCTGACTTTC. Translation: CSVVRTVSGANVLTF.